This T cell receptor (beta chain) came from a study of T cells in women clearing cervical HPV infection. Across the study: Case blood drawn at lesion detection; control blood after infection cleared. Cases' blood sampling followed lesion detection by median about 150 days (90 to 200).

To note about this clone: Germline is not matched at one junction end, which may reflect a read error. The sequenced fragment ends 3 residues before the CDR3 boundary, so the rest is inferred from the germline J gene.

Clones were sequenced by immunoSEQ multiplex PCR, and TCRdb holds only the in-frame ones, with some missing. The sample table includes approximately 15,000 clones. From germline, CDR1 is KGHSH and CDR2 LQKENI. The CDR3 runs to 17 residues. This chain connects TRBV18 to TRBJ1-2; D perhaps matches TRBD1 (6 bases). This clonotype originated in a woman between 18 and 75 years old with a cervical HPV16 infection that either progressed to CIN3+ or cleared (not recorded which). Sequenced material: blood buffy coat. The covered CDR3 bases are TGTGCCAGCTCACCACGGACTAGCGGGGGGGCATTGTATGAC. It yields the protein CASSPRTSGGALYD. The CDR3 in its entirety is CASSPRTSGGALYDYTF.